This T cell receptor (beta chain) comes out of a study of T cells in Graves' hyperthyroidism and ophthalmopathy. Amplification yielded TCR beta CDR3 regions, with RNA transcripts as the source. The primer set for the first-round RT-PCR of the TCR CDR3 was HTBI. TCRdb used MiXCR to reprocess the multiplex PCR reads, holding one entry per CDR3 protein. The repertoire consists of about 400,000 distinct CDR3 sequences, with roughly 14% occurring once and the leading ten covering over 10%. Sequencing used blood. The source is a man aged 18 to 29 with Graves' ophthalmopathy.

In DNA, the CDR3 is TGCGCCAGCAGCCAGGTGGAGGATCAGCCCCAGCATTTT. This codes for CASSQVEDQPQHF. This sequence joins TRBV4-1 and TRBJ1-5, with D hard to call. V lost 3 bases, J lost 5 bases, and 8 bases lay in between. Germline V gene lookup returns CDR1 MGHRA and CDR2 YSYEKL. The CDR3 length is 13 residues.